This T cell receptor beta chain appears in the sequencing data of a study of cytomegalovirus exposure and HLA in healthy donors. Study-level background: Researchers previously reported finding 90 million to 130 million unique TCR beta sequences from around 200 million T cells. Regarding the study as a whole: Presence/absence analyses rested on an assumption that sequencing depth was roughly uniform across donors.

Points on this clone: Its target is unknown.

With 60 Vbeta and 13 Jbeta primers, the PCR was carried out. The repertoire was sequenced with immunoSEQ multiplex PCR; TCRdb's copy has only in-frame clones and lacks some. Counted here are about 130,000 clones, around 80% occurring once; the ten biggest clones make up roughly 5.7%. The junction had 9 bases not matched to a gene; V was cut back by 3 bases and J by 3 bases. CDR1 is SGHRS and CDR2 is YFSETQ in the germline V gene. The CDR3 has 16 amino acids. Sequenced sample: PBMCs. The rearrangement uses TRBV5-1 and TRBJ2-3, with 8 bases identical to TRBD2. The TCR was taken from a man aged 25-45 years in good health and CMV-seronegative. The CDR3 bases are TGCGCCAGCAGCTCCATAGACCCTAGCGGGACAGATACGCAGTATTTT. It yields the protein CASSSIDPSGTDTQYF.